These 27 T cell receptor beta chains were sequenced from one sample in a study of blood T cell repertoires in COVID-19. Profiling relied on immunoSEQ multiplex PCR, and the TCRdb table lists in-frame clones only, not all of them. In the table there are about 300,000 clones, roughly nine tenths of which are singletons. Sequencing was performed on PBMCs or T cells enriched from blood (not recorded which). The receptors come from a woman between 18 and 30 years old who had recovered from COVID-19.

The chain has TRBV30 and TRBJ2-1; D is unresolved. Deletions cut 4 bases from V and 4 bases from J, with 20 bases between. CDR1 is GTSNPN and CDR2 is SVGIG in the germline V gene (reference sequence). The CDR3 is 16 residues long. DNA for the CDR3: TGTGCCTGGATCCGATCCGCGAGGTCGGGTTACAATGAGCAGTTCTTC. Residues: CAWIRSARSGYNEQFF.

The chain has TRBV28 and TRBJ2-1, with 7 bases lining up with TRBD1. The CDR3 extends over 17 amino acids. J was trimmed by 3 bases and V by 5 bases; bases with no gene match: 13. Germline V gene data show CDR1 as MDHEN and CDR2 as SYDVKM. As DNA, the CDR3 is TGTGCCAGCAGTCCGACGACAGGGAACCCCTACTACAATGAGCAGTTCTTC. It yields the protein CASSPTTGNPYYNEQFF.

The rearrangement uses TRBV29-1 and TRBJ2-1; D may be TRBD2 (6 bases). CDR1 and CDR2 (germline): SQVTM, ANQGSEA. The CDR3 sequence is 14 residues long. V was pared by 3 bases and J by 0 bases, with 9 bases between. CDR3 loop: CSVDGGNSYNEQFF. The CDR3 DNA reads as TGCAGCGTTGACGGAGGGAACTCCTACAATGAGCAGTTCTTC.

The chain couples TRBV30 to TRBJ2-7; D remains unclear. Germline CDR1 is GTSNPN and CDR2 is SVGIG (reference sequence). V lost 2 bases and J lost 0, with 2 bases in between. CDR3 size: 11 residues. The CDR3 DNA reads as TGTGCCTGGAGTTACTCCTACGAGCAGTACTTC. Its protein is CAWSYSYEQYF. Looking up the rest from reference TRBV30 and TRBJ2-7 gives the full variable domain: SQTIHQWPATLVQPVGSPLSLECTVEGTSNPNLYWYRQAAGRGLQLLFYSVGIGQISSEVPQNLSASRPQDRQFILSSKKLLLSDSGFYLCAWSYSYEQYFGPGTRLTVT.

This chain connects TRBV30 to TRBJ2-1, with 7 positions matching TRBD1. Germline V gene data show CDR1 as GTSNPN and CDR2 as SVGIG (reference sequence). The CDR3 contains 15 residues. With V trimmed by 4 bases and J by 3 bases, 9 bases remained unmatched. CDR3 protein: CAWIKGGLIYNEQFF. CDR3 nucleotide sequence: TGTGCCTGGATCAAAGGGGGCCTTATCTACAATGAGCAGTTCTTC.

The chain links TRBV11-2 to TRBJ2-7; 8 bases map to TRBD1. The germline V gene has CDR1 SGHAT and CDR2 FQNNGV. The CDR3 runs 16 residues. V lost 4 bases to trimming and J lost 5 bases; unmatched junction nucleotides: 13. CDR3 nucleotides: TGTGCCAGCAGCTACTCCAGGGGGCTAGTCTTCAACGAGCAGTACTTC. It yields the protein CASSYSRGLVFNEQYF. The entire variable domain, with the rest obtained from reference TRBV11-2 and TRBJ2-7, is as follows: EAGVAQSPRYKIIEKRQSVAFWCNPISGHATLYWYQQILGQGPKLLIQFQNNGVVDDSQLPKDRFSAERLKGVDSTLKIQPAKLEDSAVYLCASSYSRGLVFNEQYFGPGTRLTVT.

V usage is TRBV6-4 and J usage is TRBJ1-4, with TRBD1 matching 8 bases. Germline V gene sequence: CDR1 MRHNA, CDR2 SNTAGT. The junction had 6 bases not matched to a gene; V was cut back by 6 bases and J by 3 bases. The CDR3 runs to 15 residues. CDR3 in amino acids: CASSRDRGSNEKLFF. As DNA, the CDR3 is TGTGCCAGCAGCCGCGACAGGGGATCTAATGAAAAACTGTTTTTT.

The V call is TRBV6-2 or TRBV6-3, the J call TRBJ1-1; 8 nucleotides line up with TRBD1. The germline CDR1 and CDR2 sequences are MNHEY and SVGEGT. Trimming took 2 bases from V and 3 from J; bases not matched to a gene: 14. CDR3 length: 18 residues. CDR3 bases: TGTGCCAGCAGTTACCACCCCGGTACAGGGGGTTGGGACACTGAAGCTTTCTTT. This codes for CASSYHPGTGGWDTEAFF.

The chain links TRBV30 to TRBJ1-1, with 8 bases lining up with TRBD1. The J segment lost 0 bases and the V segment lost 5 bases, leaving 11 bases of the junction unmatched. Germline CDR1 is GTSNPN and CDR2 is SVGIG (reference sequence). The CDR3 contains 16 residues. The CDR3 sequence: CAWGRSGGSMNTEAFF. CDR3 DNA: TGTGCCTGGGGCCGCTCAGGGGGCTCCATGAACACTGAAGCTTTCTTT.

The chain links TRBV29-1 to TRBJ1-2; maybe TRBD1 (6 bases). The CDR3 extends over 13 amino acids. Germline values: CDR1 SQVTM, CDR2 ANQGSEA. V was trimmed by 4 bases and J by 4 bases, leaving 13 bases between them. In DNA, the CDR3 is TGCAGCGTTGGCAGGGGCCTTTCCTATGGCTACACCTTC. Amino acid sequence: CSVGRGLSYGYTF.

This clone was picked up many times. The DNA of the CDR3 is TGTGCCAGCTCACCACGCGCATTGCAGGGTCGCACAGATACGCAGTATTTT. Protein: CASSPRALQGRTDTQYF. The V and J genes are TRBV18 and TRBJ2-3; a possible D gene is TRBD1 (5 bases). V was pared by 1 base and J by 1 base, with 15 bases between. The CDR3 runs 17 residues. Germline CDR1 is KGHSH and CDR2 is LQKENI.

The CDR3 DNA follows: TGTGCCAGTACCCCAGGTCCTAGCACAGATACGCAGTATTTT. Protein sequence: CASTPGPSTDTQYF. The chain couples TRBV19 to TRBJ2-3, with D hard to call. CDR1 is LNHDA, CDR2 SQIVND, per germline (reference sequence). Trimming pared 7 bases from V and 0 bases from J, leaving 11 bases between. This CDR3 is built from 14 residues.

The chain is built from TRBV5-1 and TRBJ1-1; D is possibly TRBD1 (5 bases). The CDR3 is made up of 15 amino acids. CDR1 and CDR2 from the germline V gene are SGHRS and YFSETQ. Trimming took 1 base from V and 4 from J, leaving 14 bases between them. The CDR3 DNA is TGCGCCAGCAGCTTGTGGGAGGGGCGCATCACTGAAGCTTTCTTT. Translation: CASSLWEGRITEAFF.

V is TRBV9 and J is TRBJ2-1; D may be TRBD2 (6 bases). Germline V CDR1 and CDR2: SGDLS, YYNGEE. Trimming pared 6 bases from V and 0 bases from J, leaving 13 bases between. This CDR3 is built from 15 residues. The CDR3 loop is CASTESGSSYNEQFF. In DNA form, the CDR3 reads TGTGCCAGCACCGAAAGCGGGTCCTCCTACAATGAGCAGTTCTTC.

CDR3 amino acids: CASSPGTGAHEQYF. CDR3 nucleotides: TGTGCCAGCAGTCCCGGGACAGGGGCCCACGAGCAGTACTTC. The chain has TRBV6-4 and TRBJ2-7, with TRBD1 matching over 10 bases. The germline gives CDR1 MRHNA, CDR2 SNTAGT. J was trimmed by 5 bases and V by 5 bases; bases with no gene match: 6. The CDR3 runs 14 residues.

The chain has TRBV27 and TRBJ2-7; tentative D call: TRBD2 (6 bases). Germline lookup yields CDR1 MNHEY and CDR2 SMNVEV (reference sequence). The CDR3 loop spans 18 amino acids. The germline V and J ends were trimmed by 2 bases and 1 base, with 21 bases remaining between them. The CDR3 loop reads CASSLAGHRRGSSYEQYF. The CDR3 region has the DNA TGTGCCAGCAGTTTAGCCGGACATCGGAGGGGATCATCCTACGAGCAGTACTTC.

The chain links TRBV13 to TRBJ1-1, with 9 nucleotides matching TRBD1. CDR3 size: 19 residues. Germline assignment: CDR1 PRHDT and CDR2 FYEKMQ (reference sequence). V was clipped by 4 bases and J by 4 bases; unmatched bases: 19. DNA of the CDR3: TGTGCCAGCAGCTCAATAATAAAAGGACAGGGGATTCCGGGCACTGAAGCTTTCTTT. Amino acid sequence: CASSSIIKGQGIPGTEAFF.

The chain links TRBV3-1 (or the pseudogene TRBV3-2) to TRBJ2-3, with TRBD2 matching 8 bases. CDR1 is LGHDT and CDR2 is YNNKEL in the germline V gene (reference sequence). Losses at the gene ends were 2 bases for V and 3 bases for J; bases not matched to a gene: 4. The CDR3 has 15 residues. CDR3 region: CASSQLASGTDTQYF. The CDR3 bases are TGTGCCAGCAGCCAATTGGCTAGCGGGACAGATACGCAGTATTTT.

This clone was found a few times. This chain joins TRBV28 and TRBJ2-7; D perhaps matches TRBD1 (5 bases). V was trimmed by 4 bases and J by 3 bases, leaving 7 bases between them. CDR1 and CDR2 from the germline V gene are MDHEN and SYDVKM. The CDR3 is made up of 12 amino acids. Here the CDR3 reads CASSWGNYEQYF. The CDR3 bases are TGTGCCAGCAGTTGGGGCAACTACGAGCAGTACTTC.

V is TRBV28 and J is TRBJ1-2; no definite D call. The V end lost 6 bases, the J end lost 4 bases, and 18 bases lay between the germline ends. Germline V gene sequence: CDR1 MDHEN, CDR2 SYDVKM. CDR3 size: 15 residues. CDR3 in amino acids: CASSLDLIGGYGYTF. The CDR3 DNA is TGTGCCAGCAGCCTGGACCTGATTGGAGGCTATGGCTACACCTTC.

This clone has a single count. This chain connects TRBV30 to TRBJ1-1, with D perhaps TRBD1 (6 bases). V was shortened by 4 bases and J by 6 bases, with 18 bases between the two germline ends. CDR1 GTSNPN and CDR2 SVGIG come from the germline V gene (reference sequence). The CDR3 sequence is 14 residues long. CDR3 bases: TGTGCCTGGAACCGGGGGGCCAGTTTGTCTGAAGCTTTCTTT. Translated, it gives CAWNRGASLSEAFF.

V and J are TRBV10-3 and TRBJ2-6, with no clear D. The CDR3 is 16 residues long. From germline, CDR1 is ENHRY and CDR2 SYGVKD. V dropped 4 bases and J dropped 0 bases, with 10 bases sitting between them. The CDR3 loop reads CAISVHSVSGANVLTF. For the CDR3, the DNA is TGTGCCATCAGTGTCCACAGTGTCTCTGGGGCCAACGTCCTGACTTTC.

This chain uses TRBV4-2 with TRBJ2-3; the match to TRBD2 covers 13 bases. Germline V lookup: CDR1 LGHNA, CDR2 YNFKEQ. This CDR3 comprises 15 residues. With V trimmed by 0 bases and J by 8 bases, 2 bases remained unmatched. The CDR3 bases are TGTGCCAGCAGCCAAGAAGGACTAGCGGGGGTTACGCAGTATTTT. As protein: CASSQEGLAGVTQYF.

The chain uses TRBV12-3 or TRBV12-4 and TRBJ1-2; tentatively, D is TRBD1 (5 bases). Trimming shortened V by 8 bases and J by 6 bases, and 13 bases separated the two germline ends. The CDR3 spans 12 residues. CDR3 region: CASGNPGNGYTF. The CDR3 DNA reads TGTGCCAGCGGCAACCCAGGGAATGGCTACACCTTC.

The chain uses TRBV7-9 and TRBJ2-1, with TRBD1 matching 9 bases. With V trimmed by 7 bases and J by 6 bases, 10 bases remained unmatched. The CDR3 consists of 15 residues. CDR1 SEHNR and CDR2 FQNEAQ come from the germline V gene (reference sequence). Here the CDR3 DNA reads TGTGCCAGCATCCCGCCCGGGACAGGGTCCAATGAGCAGTTCTTC. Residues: CASIPPGTGSNEQFF.

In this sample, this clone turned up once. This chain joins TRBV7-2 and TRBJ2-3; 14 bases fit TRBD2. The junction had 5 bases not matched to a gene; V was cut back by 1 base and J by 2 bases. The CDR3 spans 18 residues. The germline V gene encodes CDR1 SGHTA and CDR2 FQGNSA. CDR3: CASSLVGLAGANTDTQYF. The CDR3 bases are TGTGCCAGCAGCTTAGTGGGACTAGCGGGGGCAAACACAGATACGCAGTATTTT.

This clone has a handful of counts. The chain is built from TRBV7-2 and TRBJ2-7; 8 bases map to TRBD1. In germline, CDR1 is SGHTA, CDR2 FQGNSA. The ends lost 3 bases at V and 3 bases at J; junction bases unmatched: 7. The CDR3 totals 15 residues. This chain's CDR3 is CASSLIPTGVYEQYF. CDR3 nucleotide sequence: TGTGCCAGCAGCTTGATACCGACAGGGGTCTACGAGCAGTACTTC. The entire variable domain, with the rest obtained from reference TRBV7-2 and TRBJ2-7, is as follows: GAGVSQSPSNKVTEKGKDVELRCDPISGHTALYWYRQSLGQGLEFLIYFQGNSAPDKSGLPSDRFSAERTGGSVSTLTIQRTQQEDSAVYLCASSLIPTGVYEQYFGPGTRLTVT.